A selection of T cell receptor beta chains follows, all from one sample in a study of pediatric ulcerative colitis. Assay used: immunoSEQ multiplex PCR; TCRdb lists only in-frame clones, some missing. The repertoire holds 30,000 to 35,000 clones, 80% to 90% seen once, with 0.9% to 1.2% in the top ten. Sequencing was done on a sample of gut tissue. All receptors come from a boy between 10 and 17 years old with mild ulcerative colitis. The CDR3 runs from the conserved cysteine through the conserved F or W. A D gene is named only where the DNA matches it firmly. Clone size, where shown, is once, few, many, or a class for clones that have expanded.

>TRBJ1-2|.|TRBD1|TRBV4-1
TGCGCCAGCAGCCAAGCATTCCGGGACAGGGAAAAAGTGAGCTATGGCTACACCTTC
CASSQAFRDREKVSYGYTF
>TRBJ1-2|.|.|TRBV7-9
TGTGCCAGCAGCTTAGCAACGACAGCTGGGGGCTACACCTTC
CASSLATTAGGYTF
>TRBJ2-3|.|.|TRBV4-1
TGCGCCAGCAGCCAAGAGGGTCCCCCGGAGCCGCAGTATTTT
CASSQEGPPEPQYF
>TRBJ2-7|.|.|TRBV10-2
TGCGCCAGCAGTCTTCGGGTGACGATCTACGAGCAGTACTTC
CASSLRVTIYEQYF
>TRBJ2-3|.|.|TRBV5-8
TGTGCCAGCAGCCTGCCCGGGCGGTACACAGATACGCAGTATTTT
CASSLPGRYTDTQYF
>TRBJ1-4|few|.|TRBV5-1
TGCGCCAGCAGCTTAGACTTTAATGAAAAACTGTTTTTT
CASSLDFNEKLFF
>TRBJ1-1|.|TRBD1|TRBV29-1
TGCAGCGCCTCGGACAGGGCGTTATTCGAAGCTTTCTTT
CSASDRALFEAFF
>TRBJ1-2|.|.|TRBV21-1
TGTGCCAGCAGCACGCCGCCTCCGGGACGGATCCTCTATGGCTACACCTTC
CASSTPPPGRILYGYTF
>TRBJ1-5|.|.|TRBV6-1
TGTGCCAGCAGTACCATGCTTTATAGCAATCAGCCCCAGCATTTT
CASSTMLYSNQPQHF
>TRBJ1-2|.|.|TRBV30
TGTGCCTGGGGTGCTGGGTTTTATGGCTACACCTTC
CAWGAGFYGYTF
>TRBJ1-3|few|.|TRBV4-2
TGTGCCAGCAGTATAAACTCTGGAAACACCATATATTTT
CASSINSGNTIYF
>TRBJ2-2|once|.|TRBV5-6
TGTGCCAGCAGCTTGAACACCGGGGAGCTGTTTTTT
CASSLNTGELFF
>TRBJ1-1|.|.|TRBV6-1
TGTGCCAGCAGTCGGTGGGAGAACACTGAAGCTTTCTTT
CASSRWENTEAFF
>TRBJ2-1|.|.|TRBV30
TGTGCCTGGACGGACTCTTACAATGAGCAGTTCTTC
CAWTDSYNEQFF
>TRBJ2-7|.|.|TRBV6-5
TGTGCCAGCAGTTTTCTAGCGCTCGGCTACGAGCAGTACTTC
CASSFLALGYEQYF
>TRBJ2-3|.|TRBD2|TRBV30
TGTGCCTGCCCGGCTAAGCGGGGGGCCACAGATACGCAGTATTTT
CACPAKRGATDTQYF
>TRBJ2-1|.|.|TRBV11-2
TGTGCCAGCAGCTTCGGACGCGAGCAGTTCTTC
CASSFGREQFF
>TRBJ2-1|once|.|TRBV19
TGTGCCAGTAGGAATTTTCCCGTGAGCTCCTACAATGAGCAGTTCTTC
CASRNFPVSSYNEQFF
>TRBJ1-4|.|.|TRBV5-1
TGCGCCAGCAGCTCGGGACCCCCGGACGAAAAACTGTTTTTT
CASSSGPPDEKLFF
>TRBJ1-2|.|.|TRBV10-3
TGTGCCACCCAACTGCCGGGAGTTTGGGGCTACACCTTC
CATQLPGVWGYTF
>TRBJ1-3|.|.|TRBV6-1
TGTGCCAGCAGTGTTGACGACCGCTCTGGAAACACCATATATTTT
CASSVDDRSGNTIYF
>TRBJ1-4|.|.|TRBV6-5
TGTGCCAGCAGTGGGGGGGCTGAAAAACTGTTTTTT
CASSGGAEKLFF
>TRBJ2-1|.|TRBD1|TRBV11-2
TGTGCCAGCAGCGGCAGGACAGGAGCCTACAATGAGCAGTTCTTC
CASSGRTGAYNEQFF
>TRBJ1-4|.|.|TRBV30
TGTGCCTGCCTTCGATGGACTAATGAAAAACTGTTTTTT
CACLRWTNEKLFF
>TRBJ1-6|few|TRBD1|TRBV5-4
TGTGCCAGCAGCACGGGACAGGGTAGAGGGAATTCACCCCTCCACTTT
CASSTGQGRGNSPLHF
>TRBJ1-4|.|.|TRBV5-1
TGCGCCAGCAGTCCCCGGGCGGCTGTTAATGAAAAACTGTTTTTT
CASSPRAAVNEKLFF
>TRBJ2-6|.|.|TRBV11-2
TGTGCCAGCAGGACGACTGGGGCCAACGTCCTGACTTTC
CASRTTGANVLTF
>TRBJ1-1|.|.|TRBV5-4
TGTGCCAGCAGCTTCGGAACTGAAGCTTTCTTT
CASSFGTEAFF
>TRBJ1-1|.|.|TRBV7-9
TGTGCCAGCAGCCCACCAGTGAACACTGAAGCTTTCTTT
CASSPPVNTEAFF
>TRBJ1-6|.|.|TRBV7-8
TGTGCCAGCAGCTTAGCAGGGCGTCAGGTCGTTTCACCCCTCCACTTT
CASSLAGRQVVSPLHF
>TRBJ1-4|once|.|TRBV5-1
TGCGCCAGCAGCTTAGAGTGGCCAGATGAAAAACTGTTTTTT
CASSLEWPDEKLFF
>TRBJ2-7|.|.|TRBV6-1
TGTGCCAGCAGTGGGCACGGAACCATACAGTACTTC
CASSGHGTIQYF
>TRBJ2-3|.|.|TRBV19
TGTGCCAGTAACCCAGGGTTGGGAACAGATACGCAGTATTTT
CASNPGLGTDTQYF